Each of the 10 T cell receptor beta chains below was sequenced from the same sample in a study of shared clonotypes between healthy human individuals. Produced via immunoSEQ multiplex PCR; TCRdb's table is partial and in-frame only. The table records some 690,000 clones, roughly 88% of them present only once. The sequenced material came from memory CD8+ T cells from PBMCs. Specified subset: CD45RO+ cells pooled with CCR7-negative TemRA cells. The source of these receptors is a man younger than 35 in good health. Some clones in this sample may be carry-over from other donors' samples.

This chain joins TRBV7-6 and TRBJ2-5; D possibly corresponds to TRBD1 (5 bases). CDR3 length: 15 amino acids. Germline V gene data show CDR1 as SGHVS and CDR2 as FNYEAQ. Trimming removed 3 bases from V and 5 bases from J, with 16 bases in between. The CDR3 region is CASSFWKGISETQYF. In nucleotides, the CDR3 is TGTGCCAGCAGCTTCTGGAAGGGGATCAGTGAGACCCAGTACTTC.

The chain joins TRBV4-2 to TRBJ1-5; a possible D gene is TRBD1 (5 bases). This CDR3 is built from 17 residues. The V gene lost 3 bases and the J gene lost 6 bases, with 21 bases spanning the gap. Looked up from germline, CDR1 is LGHNA and CDR2 is YNFKEQ. Here the CDR3 reads CASSQGGGRAVSQPQHF. The CDR3, as DNA: TGTGCCAGCAGCCAGGGGGGAGGCAGGGCGGTTAGTCAGCCCCAGCATTTT.

The V call is TRBV27, the J call TRBJ2-1; the match to TRBD1 covers 7 bases. Trimming removed 4 bases from V and 2 bases from J; junction bases left unmatched: 8. In germline, CDR1 is MNHEY, CDR2 SMNVEV (reference sequence). The CDR3 covers 16 residues. CDR3 sequence (DNA): TGTGCCAGCAGTTCTCGACAGGGACCCACCTACAATGAGCAGTTCTTC. It specifies CASSSRQGPTYNEQFF.

The genes are TRBV7-8 and TRBJ1-1, with a tentative D call TRBD1 (5 bases). V lost 1 base and J 5 bases, leaving 14 bases between the germline ends. This CDR3 comprises 15 residues. Germline loops: CDR1 SGHVS, CDR2 FQNEAQ. CDR3 region: CASSLGRGRGTEAFF. The CDR3 bases are TGTGCCAGCAGCTTAGGGAGAGGGCGGGGGACTGAAGCTTTCTTT.

This chain joins TRBV4-1 and TRBJ2-1; TRBD1 might be the D (6 bases). V shed 2 bases and J shed 6 bases, with 20 bases lying between them. CDR3 length: 17 residues. CDR1 and CDR2 (germline): MGHRA, YSYEKL. CDR3 DNA sequence: TGCGCCAGCAGCCAAACCTTGGGGGCGGGTAGCGTCAATGAGCAGTTCTTC. This encodes CASSQTLGAGSVNEQFF.

V and J are TRBV30 and TRBJ2-3, with 11 positions matching TRBD2. V lost 0 bases to trimming and J lost 4 bases; unmatched junction nucleotides: 12. The germline gives CDR1 GTSNPN, CDR2 SVGIG (reference sequence). The CDR3 runs to 18 residues. The CDR3 sequence is CAWSVLTSGSHGADTQYF. CDR3 DNA sequence: TGTGCCTGGAGTGTATTAACTAGCGGGAGCCACGGCGCAGATACGCAGTATTTT.

The chain uses TRBV5-5 and TRBJ1-3, with a possible D match to TRBD1 (5 bases). CDR1 and CDR2 from the germline V gene are SGHKS and YYEKEE (reference sequence). This CDR3 contains 15 residues. V dropped 2 bases and J dropped 8 bases, with 17 bases sitting between them. CDR3 loop: CASSLGPRERDTIYF. The CDR3 region has the DNA TGTGCCAGCAGCTTAGGTCCCAGGGAGAGAGACACCATATATTTT.

V usage is TRBV9 and J usage is TRBJ2-3, with a tentative D call TRBD2 (6 bases). The germline CDR1 and CDR2 sequences are SGDLS and YYNGEE. Trimming removed 4 bases at V and 4 bases at J, with 22 bases between. CDR3 length: 17 amino acids. The CDR3 sequence: CASSHPRDSPLADTQYF. CDR3 bases: TGTGCCAGCAGCCACCCACGGGACTCGCCCCTCGCAGATACGCAGTATTTT.

The chain uses TRBV5-6 and TRBJ2-2; TRBD1 matches 8 bases. Germline loops: CDR1 SGHDT, CDR2 YYEEEE. This CDR3 region has 14 residues. The V segment lost 4 bases and the J segment 10 bases; nucleotides outside the gene matches: 9. CDR3 sequence (DNA): TGTGCCAGCAGCCCGCAGGGGGCCATACTGGAGCTGTTTTTT. Translated, it gives CASSPQGAILELFF.

This clone was recorded once. V gene TRBV19 combines with J gene TRBJ2-7; no clear D. V lost 3 bases and J 4 bases, leaving 7 bases between the germline ends. From germline, CDR1 is LNHDA and CDR2 SQIVND (reference sequence). The CDR3 covers 12 residues. In DNA form, the CDR3 reads TGTGCCAGTAGTATCGACGGATACGAGCAGTACTTC. Residues: CASSIDGYEQYF.